One and the same sample provided the 27 T cell receptor beta chains below, sequenced in a study of regulatory T cells in long-lasting Graves disease (dated by TCRdb to about 2021). Library method: multiplex PCR. Sequencing relied on an Illumina HiSeq 4000. TCR beta libraries were built with iRepertoire HTBI primers and Arm-PCR amplification of CDR3 regions. Using fastp at Q25 and MiXCR, TCRdb reprocessed the public reads and kept productive beta chains. For every CDR3 protein sequence, its rows merge into one entry that carries the most common genes and DNA. The sample table holds roughly 510,000 distinct CDR3 sequences, of which more than 15% were seen once. 9.5% to 15% of the sample rests with the top ten. The sample's time point label is to be understood as: newly diagnosed GD, antithyroid drugs for less than 3 months. For both TCR sequencing and RNA sequencing, RNA was extracted from PBMCs using TRIzol.

This sample was also put to use in a study of T cells in Graves' hyperthyroidism and ophthalmopathy.

Source: peripheral blood mononuclear cells (PBMCs), taken at new diagnosis, from a patient treated with antithyroid drugs. These receptors all come from a man younger than 35 with Graves disease. Donor details come from another sample of the same person, matched by shared clones.

V and J are TRBV7-2 and TRBJ2-7; 9 bases match TRBD2. V gave up 3 bases and J gave up 7 bases; unmatched junction bases: 13. The germline V gene has CDR1 SGHTA and CDR2 FQGNSA. This CDR3 comprises 16 residues. The CDR3 sequence is CASSLAGGPPSGEQYF. CDR3 DNA: TGTGCCAGCAGCTTGGCGGGAGGGCCCCCATCGGGAGAGCAGTACTTC.

This clonotype was detected ten times or more. This chain uses TRBV11-2 with TRBJ2-1; D may match TRBD1 or TRBD2 (5 bases each). Looked up from germline, CDR1 is SGHAT and CDR2 is FQNNGV. The CDR3 is 17 amino acids. V dropped 1 base and J dropped 0 bases, with 13 bases sitting between them. CDR3 nucleotide sequence: TGTGCCAGCAGCTTAGTAACGGGGACGAGCTCCTACAATGAGCAGTTCTTC. Amino acid sequence: CASSLVTGTSSYNEQFF.

The genes are TRBV7-8 and TRBJ2-2; 11 nucleotides align to TRBD2. V was pared by 0 bases and J by 4 bases, with 4 bases of the junction left unmatched. This CDR3 has 17 residues. The germline gives CDR1 SGHVS, CDR2 FQNEAQ. The CDR3 reads CASSLAVTSGSTGELFF. The CDR3 DNA follows: TGTGCCAGCAGCTTAGCCGTTACTAGCGGGAGCACCGGGGAGCTGTTTTTT. The variable domain in full, completed from reference TRBV7-8 and TRBJ2-2, reads GAGVSQSPRYKVAKRGQDVALRCDPISGHVSLFWYQQALGQGPEFLTYFQNEAQLDKSGLPSDRFFAERPEGSVSTLKIQRTQQEDSAVYLCASSLAVTSGSTGELFFGEGSRLTVL.

This clonotype has more than one count but fewer than ten. The J gene is TRBJ2-3, the V gene TRBV14; 11 bases are a match to TRBD2. V was clipped by 1 base and J by 0 bases; unmatched bases: 0. Germline CDR1 reads SGHDN; CDR2 reads FVKESK. CDR3 length equals 16 residues. DNA of the CDR3: TGTGCCAGCAGCCAAGCTAGCGGGAGGAGCACAGATACGCAGTATTTT. Its protein product is CASSQASGRSTDTQYF.

This clonotype was seen many times. This rearrangement joins TRBV2 to TRBJ2-1; 7 bases are shared with TRBD2. CDR1 and CDR2 (germline): SNHLY, FYNNEI. With 6 bases clipped from V and 6 bases from J, the junction kept 5 bases outside the gene matches. The CDR3 runs 13 residues. The DNA for the CDR3 is TGTGCCAGCAGGGAGCGGGGTACCAATGAGCAGTTCTTC. Protein: CASRERGTNEQFF.

This clonotype has a count of ten or more. This rearrangement joins TRBV20-1 to TRBJ2-5; tentatively, D is TRBD2 (7 bases). Germline values: CDR1 DFQATT, CDR2 SNEGSKA (reference sequence). The V end lost 3 bases, the J end lost 4 bases, and 12 bases lay between the germline ends. The CDR3 spans 13 residues. For the CDR3, the DNA is TGCAGTGCTAGGGGGGGGCACGGAGAGACCCAGTACTTC. Translation gives CSARGGHGETQYF.

V usage is TRBV30 and J usage is TRBJ2-2, with 7 bases aligning to TRBD1. Germline V gene lookup returns CDR1 GTSNPN and CDR2 SVGIG (reference sequence). This CDR3 comprises 13 residues. The ends lost 5 bases at V and 3 bases at J; junction bases unmatched: 3. DNA for the CDR3: TGTGCCTGGCAGGGACAGTACACCGGGGAGCTGTTTTTT. This gives the protein CAWQGQYTGELFF.

The chain combines TRBV7-3 with TRBJ2-1; 9 bases map to TRBD1. Trimming cost V 8 bases and J 6 bases; bases outside gene matches: 8. The CDR3 contains 14 residues. Germline V gene sequence: CDR1 SGHTA, CDR2 FQGTGA. In DNA, the CDR3 is TGTGCCAGCGGTACGGGACAGGGCTCCAATGAGCAGTTCTTC. Its translation: CASGTGQGSNEQFF.

About this clonotype itself: It differs at one base from a far larger clone, so likely a read error. The genes are TRBV11-2 and TRBJ2-3; D might be TRBD2 (6 bases). TRBJ2-7 matches the DNA end more closely, so the J call is doubtful. Per the germline V gene, CDR1 is SGHAT and CDR2 is FQNNGV. This CDR3 has 21 residues. In DNA form, the CDR3 reads TGTGCCAGCAGTGGTAGGAGACGTGGAGGCCTGACCGGGACTTCCCCTTACGAGCAGTACTTC. Translating gives CASSGRRRGGLTGTSPYEQYF.

Ten or more counts support this clonotype. This sequence joins TRBV2 and TRBJ2-5; a weak D match, TRBD2 (6 bases). The CDR3 loop spans 13 amino acids. Germline V gene sequence: CDR1 SNHLY, CDR2 FYNNEI. The V and J ends lost 5 bases and 4 bases respectively, with 11 bases between them. CDR3 bases: TGTGCCAGCAGTCCCCGGGAGCGAGAGACCCAGTACTTC. Protein sequence: CASSPRERETQYF.

This clonotype was counted ten times or more. The V call is TRBV30, the J call TRBJ1-6; tentatively, D is TRBD1 (5 bases). Per germline, CDR1 GTSNPN and CDR2 SVGIG (reference sequence). The CDR3 length is 17 residues. With 0 bases removed from V and 3 bases from J, the gap between germline ends came to 15 bases. The CDR3 spells CAWSVRGTHNYNSPLHF. For the CDR3, the DNA is TGTGCCTGGAGTGTACGCGGGACGCATAACTATAATTCACCCCTCCACTTT.

The gene calls are TRBV6-9 and TRBJ1-4; D is ambiguous. CDR1 is MNHGY and CDR2 is SVAAGI in the germline V gene. Deletions cut 2 bases from V and 5 bases from J, with 18 bases between. The CDR3 covers 17 residues. This CDR3 is CASSYVRLRTSNEKLFF. DNA for the CDR3: TGTGCCAGCAGTTATGTTCGGCTGAGAACCTCAAATGAAAAACTGTTTTTT.

This clonotype was counted ten times or more. This rearrangement joins TRBV7-9 to TRBJ2-1, with 7 nucleotides matching TRBD1. V trimming: 7 bases; J trimming: 7 bases; junction bases outside the gene matches: 13. The CDR3 is 15 amino acids. The germline CDR1 and CDR2 sequences are SEHNR and FQNEAQ (reference sequence). DNA for the CDR3: TGTGCCAGCAACGTGGGACAGAGCTTTAAAAATGAGCAGTTCTTC. This gives the protein CASNVGQSFKNEQFF.

Many counts were recorded for this clonotype. V and J are TRBV12-3 or TRBV12-4 and TRBJ2-7; D unresolved. V lost 1 base to trimming and J lost 2 bases, with 9 bases between them. This CDR3 contains 14 residues. This chain's CDR3 is CASSLGSPTYEQYF. DNA of the CDR3: TGTGCCAGCAGTTTAGGCAGTCCAACCTACGAGCAGTACTTC.

In its sample, this clonotype was seen many times. The V call is TRBV7-9, the J call TRBJ2-7; 11 bases align to TRBD2. CDR1 is SEHNR and CDR2 is FQNEAQ in the germline V gene (reference sequence). With V trimmed by 2 bases and J by 3 bases, 12 bases remained unmatched. The CDR3 consists of 18 residues. The CDR3 sequence is CASSLPIAGGPVYYEQYF. In nucleotides, the CDR3 is TGTGCCAGCAGCTTACCAATAGCGGGAGGGCCCGTGTACTACGAGCAGTACTTC.

In its sample, this clonotype was seen many times. The rearrangement links TRBV2 to TRBJ2-2; 9 positions agree with TRBD2. V trimming: 8 bases; J trimming: 5 bases; junction bases outside the gene matches: 6. Germline V gives CDR1 SNHLY, CDR2 FYNNEI. This CDR3 is 14 amino acids long. The CDR3 region has the DNA TGTGCCAGCGGGGGACTAGCTCAAACCGGGGAGCTGTTTTTT. Translated: CASGGLAQTGELFF.

The V and J genes are TRBV9 and TRBJ2-5; 11 bases match TRBD2. The J call could be wrong; TRBJ2-1 is a better fit for the DNA end. Germline V gives CDR1 SGDLS, CDR2 YYNGEE. The CDR3 runs to 16 residues. Written as DNA, the CDR3 is TGTGCCAGCAGCCCCTTTCTGGGACTAGCGGACAATGAGCAGTTCTTC. Translating it yields CASSPFLGLADNEQFF.

In this sample, this clonotype turned up many times. This chain connects TRBV19 to TRBJ1-2; D is unclear. Deletions cut 7 bases from V and 4 bases from J, with 10 bases between. Germline CDR1 LNHDA, CDR2 SQIVND (reference sequence). The CDR3 has 12 amino acids. The CDR3 bases are TGTGCCAGTATCCAAGACCTCTATGGCTACACCTTC. Protein: CASIQDLYGYTF.

This clonotype showed up just a few times. The chain recombines TRBV19 with TRBJ2-2; 12 bases agree with TRBD1. Trimming removed 4 bases from V and 3 bases from J; junction bases left unmatched: 6. Germline assignment: CDR1 LNHDA and CDR2 SQIVND (reference sequence). The CDR3 has 17 residues. Written as DNA, the CDR3 is TGTGCCAGTAGTAAGGGACAGGGGGCGACGGACACCGGGGAGCTGTTTTTT. This translates into CASSKGQGATDTGELFF.

V usage is TRBV6-5 and J usage is TRBJ2-5; 8 bases line up with TRBD2. The CDR3 is 16 amino acids. Trimming took 0 bases from V and 2 from J; bases not matched to a gene: 5. Germline V gene sequence: CDR1 MNHEY, CDR2 SVGAGI. CDR3 loop: CASSYSSGGPQETQYF. The CDR3 nucleotides read TGTGCCAGCAGTTACTCGAGCGGGGGCCCTCAAGAGACCCAGTACTTC.

The table lists this clonotype with a few counts. This chain links TRBV18 with TRBJ1-1; 10 nucleotides agree with TRBD1. V shed 4 bases, J shed 4 bases, and the junction held 9 bases outside the gene matches. Germline V CDR1 and CDR2: KGHSH, LQKENI. This CDR3 contains 16 residues. This CDR3 is CASSQDFGTGATEAFF. The CDR3 DNA reads as TGTGCCAGCTCACAGGATTTCGGGACAGGGGCCACTGAAGCTTTCTTT.

In its sample, this clonotype was seen a few times. The chain links TRBV20-1 to TRBJ2-2; a weak D match, TRBD1 (5 bases). CDR3 length equals 16 residues. CDR1 is DFQATT, CDR2 SNEGSKA, per germline (reference sequence). Trimming left V 3 bases short and J 3 bases short, with 17 bases between. The DNA of the CDR3 is TGCAGTGCTAGGGGGCCGAGAACTCCTTACACCGGGGAGCTGTTTTTT. Translated: CSARGPRTPYTGELFF.

This clonotype was found a few times. The gene calls are TRBV7-8 and TRBJ2-7; D is unresolved. Trimming left V 2 bases short and J 0 bases short, with 8 bases between. The CDR3 is made up of 14 amino acids. The germline V gene encodes CDR1 SGHVS and CDR2 FQNEAQ. CDR3 region: CASSLNFFSYEQYF. CDR3 nucleotides: TGTGCCAGCAGCTTAAATTTCTTCTCCTACGAGCAGTACTTC.

In its sample, this clonotype was seen many times. This chain joins TRBV28 and TRBJ1-1; D not resolved. CDR3 length: 13 amino acids. Trimming took 7 bases from V and 4 from J, leaving 13 bases between them. Germline assignment: CDR1 MDHEN and CDR2 SYDVKM. CDR3 sequence: CASTRQLGTEAFF. DNA for the CDR3: TGTGCCAGCACTCGGCAGTTAGGCACTGAAGCTTTCTTT.

This clonotype was recorded many times. The genes are TRBV13 and TRBJ2-7, with 9 nucleotides matching TRBD1. The CDR3 length is 15 residues. The junction had 4 bases not matched to a gene; V was cut back by 2 bases and J by 2 bases. Looked up from germline, CDR1 is PRHDT and CDR2 is FYEKMQ (reference sequence). CDR3 residues: CASSLKGQGTYEQYF. CDR3 in DNA: TGTGCCAGCAGCTTAAAGGGACAGGGAACCTACGAGCAGTACTTC.

A few counts support this clonotype. This rearrangement joins TRBV12-3 or TRBV12-4 to TRBJ1-1; D call uncertain. Trimming removed 7 bases from V and 3 bases from J, with 15 bases in between. This CDR3 has 14 residues. The CDR3 reads CASTIKGTHTEAFF. Here the CDR3 DNA reads TGTGCCAGCACCATAAAGGGTACCCACACTGAAGCTTTCTTT.

Of note for this clonotype: This may be a read error, as it is one base from a much larger clone. The J gene is TRBJ2-3, the V gene TRBV12-3 or TRBV12-4, with 10 bases matching TRBD2. The end of the DNA fits TRBJ2-1 better, so the J call may be wrong. The CDR3 covers 15 residues. DNA of the CDR3: TGTGCCAGCAGTTTATATAGGTCTAGCGGGAGTGGGCAGTTCTTC. This encodes CASSLYRSSGSGQFF.